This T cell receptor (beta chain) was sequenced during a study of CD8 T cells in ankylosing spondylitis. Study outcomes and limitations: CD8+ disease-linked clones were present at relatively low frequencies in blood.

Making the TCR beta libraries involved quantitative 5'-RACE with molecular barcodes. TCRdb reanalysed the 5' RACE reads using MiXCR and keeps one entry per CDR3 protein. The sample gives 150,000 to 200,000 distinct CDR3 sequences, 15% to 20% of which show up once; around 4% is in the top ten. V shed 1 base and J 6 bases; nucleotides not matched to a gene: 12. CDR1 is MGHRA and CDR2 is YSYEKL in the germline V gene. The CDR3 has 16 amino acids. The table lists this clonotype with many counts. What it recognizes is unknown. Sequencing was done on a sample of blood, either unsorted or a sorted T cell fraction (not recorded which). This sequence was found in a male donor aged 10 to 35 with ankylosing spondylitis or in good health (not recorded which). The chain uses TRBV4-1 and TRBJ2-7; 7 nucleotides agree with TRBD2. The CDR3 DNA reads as TGCGCCAGCAGCCAAGCGGCGGGAGTACTGAAAAGCGAGCAGTACTTC. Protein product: CASSQAAGVLKSEQYF.